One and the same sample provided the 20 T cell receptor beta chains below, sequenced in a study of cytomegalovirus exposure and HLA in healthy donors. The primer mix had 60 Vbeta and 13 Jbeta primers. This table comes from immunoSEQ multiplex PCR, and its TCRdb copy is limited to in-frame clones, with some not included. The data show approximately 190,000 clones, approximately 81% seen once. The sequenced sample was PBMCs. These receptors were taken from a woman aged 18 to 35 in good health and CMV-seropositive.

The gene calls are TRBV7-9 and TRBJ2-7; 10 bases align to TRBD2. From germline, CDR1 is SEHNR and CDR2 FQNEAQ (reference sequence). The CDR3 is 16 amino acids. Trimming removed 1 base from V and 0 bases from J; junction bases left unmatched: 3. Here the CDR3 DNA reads TGTGCCAGCAGCTTAGGAGCGGGGGGGAACTCCTACGAGCAGTACGTC. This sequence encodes CASSLGAGGNSYEQYV.

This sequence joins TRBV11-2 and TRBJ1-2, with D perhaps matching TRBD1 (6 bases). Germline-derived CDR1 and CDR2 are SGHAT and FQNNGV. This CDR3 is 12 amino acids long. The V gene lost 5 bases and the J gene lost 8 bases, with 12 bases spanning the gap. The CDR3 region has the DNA TGTGCCAGCAGCCTTGACAGGAGGGGCTACACCTTC. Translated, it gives CASSLDRRGYTF.

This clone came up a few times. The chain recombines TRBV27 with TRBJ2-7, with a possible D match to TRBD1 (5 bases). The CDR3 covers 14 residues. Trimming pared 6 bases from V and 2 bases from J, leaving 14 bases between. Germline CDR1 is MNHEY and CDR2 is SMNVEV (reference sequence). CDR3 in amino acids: CASRTGFETYEQYF. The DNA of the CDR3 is TGTGCCAGCAGAACAGGATTTGAAACCTACGAGCAGTACTTC.

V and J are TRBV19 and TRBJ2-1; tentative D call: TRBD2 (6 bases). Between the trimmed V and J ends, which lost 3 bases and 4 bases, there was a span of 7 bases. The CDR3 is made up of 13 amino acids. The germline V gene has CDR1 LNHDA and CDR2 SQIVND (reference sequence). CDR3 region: CASSIAGYNEQFF. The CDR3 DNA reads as TGTGCCAGTAGTATCGCGGGGTACAATGAGCAGTTCTTC.

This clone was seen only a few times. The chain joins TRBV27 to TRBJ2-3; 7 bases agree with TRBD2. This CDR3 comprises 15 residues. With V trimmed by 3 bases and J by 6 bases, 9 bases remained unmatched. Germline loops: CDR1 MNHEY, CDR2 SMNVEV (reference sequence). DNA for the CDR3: TGTGCCAGCAGTTTTTGGTCGGGGGGAGTGGATACGCAGTATTTT. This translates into CASSFWSGGVDTQYF.

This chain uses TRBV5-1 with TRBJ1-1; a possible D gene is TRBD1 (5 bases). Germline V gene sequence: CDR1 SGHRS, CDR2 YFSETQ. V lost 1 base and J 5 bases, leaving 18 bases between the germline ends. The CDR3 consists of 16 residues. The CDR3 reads CASSLSDSLKYTEAFF. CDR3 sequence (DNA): TGCGCCAGCAGCTTGTCAGACAGCTTGAAATATACTGAAGCTTTCTTT.

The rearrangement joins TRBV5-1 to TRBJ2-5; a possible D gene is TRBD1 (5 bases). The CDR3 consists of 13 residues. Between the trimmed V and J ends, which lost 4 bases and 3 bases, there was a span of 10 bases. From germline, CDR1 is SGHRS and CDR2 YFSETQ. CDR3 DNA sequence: TGCGCCAGCAGCCTGAGACAGAAAGAGACCCAGTACTTC. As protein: CASSLRQKETQYF. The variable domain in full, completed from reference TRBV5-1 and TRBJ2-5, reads KAGVTQTPRYLIKTRGQQVTLSCSPISGHRSVSWYQQTPGQGLQFLFEYFSETQRNKGNFPGRFSGRQFSNSRSEMNVSTLELGDSALYLCASSLRQKETQYFGPGTRLLVL.

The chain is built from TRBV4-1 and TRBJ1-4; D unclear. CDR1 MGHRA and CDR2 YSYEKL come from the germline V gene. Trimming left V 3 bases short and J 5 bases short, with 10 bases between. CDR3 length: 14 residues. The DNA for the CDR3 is TGCGCCAGCAGCCAGGCACACATAAATGAAAAACTGTTTTTT. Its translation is CASSQAHINEKLFF.

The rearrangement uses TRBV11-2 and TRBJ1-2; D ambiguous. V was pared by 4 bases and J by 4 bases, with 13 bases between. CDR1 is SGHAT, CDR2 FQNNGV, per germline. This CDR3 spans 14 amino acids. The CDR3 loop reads CASSYDHSGYGYTF. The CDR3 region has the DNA TGTGCCAGCAGCTACGACCACTCGGGCTATGGCTACACCTTC. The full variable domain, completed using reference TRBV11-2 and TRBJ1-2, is EAGVAQSPRYKIIEKRQSVAFWCNPISGHATLYWYQQILGQGPKLLIQFQNNGVVDDSQLPKDRFSAERLKGVDSTLKIQPAKLEDSAVYLCASSYDHSGYGYTFGSGTRLTVV.

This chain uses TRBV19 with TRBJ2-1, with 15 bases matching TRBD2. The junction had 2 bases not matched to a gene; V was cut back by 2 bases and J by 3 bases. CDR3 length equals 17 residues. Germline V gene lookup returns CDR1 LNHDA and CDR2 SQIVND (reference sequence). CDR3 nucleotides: TGTGCCAGTAGTATAACGGGACTAGCGGGGGGCTACAATGAGCAGTTCTTC. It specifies CASSITGLAGGYNEQFF.

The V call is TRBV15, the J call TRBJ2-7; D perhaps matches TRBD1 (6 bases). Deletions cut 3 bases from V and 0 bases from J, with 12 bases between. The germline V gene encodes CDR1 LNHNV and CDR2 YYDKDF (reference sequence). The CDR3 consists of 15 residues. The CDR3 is CATSSGQPSSYEQYF. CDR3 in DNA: TGTGCCACCAGCAGCGGACAGCCCAGCTCCTACGAGCAGTACTTC. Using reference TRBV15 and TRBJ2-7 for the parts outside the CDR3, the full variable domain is DAMVIQNPRYQVTQFGKPVTLSCSQTLNHNVMYWYQQKSSQAPKLLFHYYDKDFNNEADTPDNFQSRRPNTSFCFLDIRSPGLGDTAMYLCATSSGQPSSYEQYFGPGTRLTVT.

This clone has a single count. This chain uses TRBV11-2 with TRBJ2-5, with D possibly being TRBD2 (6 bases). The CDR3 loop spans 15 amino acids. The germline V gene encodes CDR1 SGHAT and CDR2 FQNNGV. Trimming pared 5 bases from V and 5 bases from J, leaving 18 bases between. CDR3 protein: CASSPDWVAVETQYF. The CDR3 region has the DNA TGTGCCAGCAGCCCTGACTGGGTAGCGGTGGAGACCCAGTACTTC.

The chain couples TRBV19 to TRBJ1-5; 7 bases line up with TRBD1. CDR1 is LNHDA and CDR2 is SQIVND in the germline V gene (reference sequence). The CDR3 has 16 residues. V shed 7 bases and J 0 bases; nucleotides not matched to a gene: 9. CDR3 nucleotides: TGTGCCAGTACTCCCGAGGGACAGTTTAGCAATCAGCCCCAGCATTTT. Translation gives CASTPEGQFSNQPQHF.

CDR3 DNA sequence: TGTGCCAGCAGTGAGGACAGGGATAATTCACCCCTCCACTTT. It translates to CASSEDRDNSPLHF. The chain links TRBV6-4 to TRBJ1-6; TRBD1 matches at 8 bases. Germline lookup yields CDR1 MRHNA and CDR2 SNTAGT. CDR3 size: 14 residues. The V segment lost 3 bases and the J segment 5 bases; nucleotides outside the gene matches: 0.

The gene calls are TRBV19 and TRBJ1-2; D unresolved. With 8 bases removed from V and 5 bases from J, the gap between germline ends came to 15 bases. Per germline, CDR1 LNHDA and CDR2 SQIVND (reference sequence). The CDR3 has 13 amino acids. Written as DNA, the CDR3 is TGTGCCAGTGCACCCGGGAGCATTTATGGCTACACCTTC. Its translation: CASAPGSIYGYTF.

CDR3 DNA sequence: TGTGCCAGCAGCTTTGGGGGGGCGCTTGGTGAAAAACTGTTTTTT. Its translation is CASSFGGALGEKLFF. This chain links TRBV7-9 with TRBJ1-4, with a possible D match to TRBD1 (6 bases). The CDR3 runs 15 residues. Trimming shortened V by 3 bases and J by 7 bases, and 15 bases separated the two germline ends. CDR1 and CDR2 from the germline V gene are SEHNR and FQNEAQ (reference sequence). Full variable domain (missing parts from reference TRBV7-9 and TRBJ1-4): DTGVSQNPRHKITKRGQNVTFRCDPISEHNRLYWYRQTLGQGPEFLTYFQNEAQLEKSRLLSDRFSAERPKGSFSTLEIQRTEQGDSAMYLCASSFGGALGEKLFFGSGTQLSVL.

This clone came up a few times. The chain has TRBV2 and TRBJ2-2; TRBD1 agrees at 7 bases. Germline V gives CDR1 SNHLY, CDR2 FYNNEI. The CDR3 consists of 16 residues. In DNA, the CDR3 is TGTGCGGGATCAACCCCCGACAGGGCGAACACCGGGGAGCTGTTTTTT. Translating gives CAGSTPDRANTGELFF.

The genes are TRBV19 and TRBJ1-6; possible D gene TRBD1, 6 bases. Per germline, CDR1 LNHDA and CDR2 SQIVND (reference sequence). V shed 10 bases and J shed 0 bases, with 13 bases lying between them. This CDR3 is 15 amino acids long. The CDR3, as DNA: TGTGCCACTCACCTAGGGGGCTCCTATAATTCACCCCTCCACTTT. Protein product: CATHLGGSYNSPLHF.

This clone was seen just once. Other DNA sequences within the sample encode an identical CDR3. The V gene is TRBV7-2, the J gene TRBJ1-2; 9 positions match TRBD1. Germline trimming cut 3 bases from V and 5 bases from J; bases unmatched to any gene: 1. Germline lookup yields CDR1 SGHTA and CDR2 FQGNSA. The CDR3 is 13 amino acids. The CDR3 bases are TGTGCCAGCAGCTTTGGACAGGGGTATGGCTACACCTTC. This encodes CASSFGQGYGYTF.

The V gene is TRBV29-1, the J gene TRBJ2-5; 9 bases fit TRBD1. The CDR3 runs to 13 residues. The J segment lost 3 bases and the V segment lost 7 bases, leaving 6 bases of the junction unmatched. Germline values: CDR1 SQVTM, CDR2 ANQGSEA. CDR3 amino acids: CSAWRDREETQYF. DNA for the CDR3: TGCAGCGCGTGGCGGGACAGGGAAGAGACCCAGTACTTC.